These 12 T cell receptor beta chains were all obtained from the same sample, sequenced in a study of blood T cells in healthy people across ages. Together with a sample-barcoded 5' primer, a J-beta primer mix was included in a second PCR lasting about 7 to 12 cycles. MiXCR, run by TCRdb on the 5' RACE reads, gives a single entry per CDR3 protein. The profile shows 1.8 million or so distinct CDR3 sequences, about two fifths of them singletons. Sequencing was performed on blood. Every receptor here comes from a human donor in good health.

The rearrangement joins TRBV28 to TRBJ2-1; 7 bases line up with TRBD1. CDR3 length: 14 amino acids. Trimming removed 5 bases from V and 8 bases from J; junction bases left unmatched: 9. Germline V gene data show CDR1 as MDHEN and CDR2 as SYDVKM. CDR3 protein: CASSPTGLWDEQFF. In DNA form, the CDR3 reads TGTGCCAGCAGTCCGACAGGGCTTTGGGATGAGCAGTTCTTC.

This chain joins TRBV25-1 and TRBJ2-7; D call uncertain. Trimming stripped 4 bases from V and 2 bases from J, with 12 bases between. This CDR3 has 14 residues. The germline V gene encodes CDR1 MGHDK and CDR2 SYGVNS. In DNA, the CDR3 is TGTGCCAGCAGTGTTAGGGCTACAACCTACGAGCAGTACTTC. Amino acids: CASSVRATTYEQYF.

The table lists this clonotype with a few counts. The gene calls are TRBV27 and TRBJ2-3; D assignment may be TRBD1 or TRBD2 (5 bases each). Germline V gene lookup returns CDR1 MNHEY and CDR2 SMNVEV (reference sequence). The V end lost 6 bases, the J end lost 7 bases, and 17 bases lay between the germline ends. CDR3 length equals 14 residues. CDR3 in amino acids: CASSDYPTGYTQYF. Here the CDR3 DNA reads TGTGCCAGCAGCGACTATCCTACAGGCTATACGCAGTATTTT.

In this sample, this clonotype turned up many times. The chain links TRBV7-8 to TRBJ2-7, with 7 positions matching TRBD2. J was trimmed by 5 bases and V by 5 bases; bases with no gene match: 6. CDR3 length: 13 amino acids. Germline CDR1 and CDR2: SGHVS and FQNEAQ. CDR3 loop: CASSPAGTNEQYF. The CDR3 region has the DNA TGTGCCAGCAGCCCCGCCGGGACTAACGAGCAGTACTTC.

The rearrangement links TRBV20-1 to TRBJ1-5; D might be TRBD1 (6 bases). Germline assignment: CDR1 DFQATT and CDR2 SNEGSKA (reference sequence). The length of the CDR3 is 14 residues. The ends were cut back, 3 bases at V and 7 bases at J, with 16 bases in the middle. DNA for the CDR3: TGCAGTGCTAGTCAGGGGAGGGGTGAGCAGCCCCAGCATTTT. Protein sequence: CSASQGRGEQPQHF.

V is TRBV4-3 and J is TRBJ1-6; D remains unclear. Trimming took off 0 bases at V and 3 bases at J, with 12 bases between the two ends. The CDR3 sequence is 17 residues long. CDR1 and CDR2 from the germline V gene are LGHNA and YSLEER. The CDR3 reads CASSQDPGLDYNSPLHF. In nucleotides, the CDR3 is TGCGCCAGCAGCCAAGATCCTGGGTTGGACTATAATTCACCCCTCCACTTT.

CDR3 in DNA: TGTGCCAGCAGTTACTCCTCGCGACTAGCGGACCAAGAGACCCAGTACTTC. Translation: CASSYSSRLADQETQYF. This chain links TRBV6-2 or TRBV6-3 with TRBJ2-5; TRBD2 agrees at 9 bases. Trimming removed 0 bases from V and 0 bases from J; junction bases left unmatched: 5. CDR1 is MNHEY and CDR2 is SVGEGT in the germline V gene. There are 17 residues in the CDR3.

The genes are TRBV20-1 and TRBJ2-7; D gene uncertain. The CDR3 consists of 15 residues. Trimming left V 1 base short and J 2 bases short, with 15 bases between. Germline V gene sequence: CDR1 DFQATT, CDR2 SNEGSKA (reference sequence). Written as DNA, the CDR3 is TGCAGTGCTAGAGGTATTCCAGGTAAAACCTACGAGCAGTACTTC. Its translation: CSARGIPGKTYEQYF.

This clonotype was counted a few times. The V and J genes are TRBV3-1 and TRBJ2-7; D is ambiguous. The CDR3 runs to 14 residues. CDR1 and CDR2 (germline): LGHDT, YNNKEL (reference sequence). V gave up 1 base and J gave up 3 bases, with 10 bases separating them. The CDR3 loop is CASSQGRRDYEQYF. In DNA form, the CDR3 reads TGTGCCAGCAGCCAAGGTAGAAGAGACTACGAGCAGTACTTC.

The rearrangement uses TRBV6-5 and TRBJ2-6; D is ambiguous. The V gene lost 6 bases and the J gene lost 2 bases, with 14 bases spanning the gap. The CDR3 contains 16 residues. Germline loops: CDR1 MNHEY, CDR2 SVGAGI. The CDR3 bases are TGTGCCAGCAGACCTCGCCGGACCGCTGGGGCCAACGTCCTGACTTTC. This codes for CASRPRRTAGANVLTF.

The chain joins TRBV27 to TRBJ2-7; a weak D match, TRBD2 (6 bases). Between the trimmed V and J ends, which lost 3 bases and 4 bases, there was a span of 13 bases. CDR1 MNHEY and CDR2 SMNVEV come from the germline V gene (reference sequence). This CDR3 is 14 amino acids long. CDR3 sequence: CASSFGSQGYEQYF. CDR3 DNA: TGTGCCAGCAGTTTCGGGAGTCAGGGTTACGAGCAGTACTTC.

Worth noting for this clonotype: A read error may account for a junction end that differs from germline. The CDR3 coding sequence is TGTACCAGCAGTTCCCCTCTAAGGGCACCCTACAATGAGCAGTTCTTC. It specifies CTSSSPLRAPYNEQFF. This sequence joins TRBV28 and TRBJ2-1; D is unresolved. CDR3 length: 16 amino acids. Germline values: CDR1 MDHEN, CDR2 SYDVKM.